Following are 22 T cell receptor beta chains from one sample sequenced in a study of cytomegalovirus exposure and HLA in healthy donors. The data were produced by immunoSEQ multiplex PCR, yet TCRdb's version contains in-frame clones alone and is incomplete. This sample yields 150,000 to 160,000 clones, of which about 86% are seen a single time; around 2.1% belongs to the top ten. Material: PBMCs. Source of these receptors: a human donor in good health.

The V gene is TRBV19, the J gene TRBJ1-4; 8 bases agree with TRBD1. In germline, CDR1 is LNHDA, CDR2 SQIVND (reference sequence). The length of the CDR3 is 13 residues. V dropped 5 bases and J dropped 10; count of bases not matched to a gene: 6. CDR3 protein: CASSGQGYRKLFF. In nucleotides, the CDR3 is TGTGCCAGTAGTGGACAGGGATACAGAAAACTGTTTTTT.

The DNA of the CDR3 is TGCGCCAGCAGCGACCGGAGGTGGGGACAGGTATCAGATACGCAGTATTTT. The encoded protein is CASSDRRWGQVSDTQYF. The chain couples TRBV4-3 to TRBJ2-3; TRBD1 matches 8 bases. This CDR3 region has 17 residues. From germline, CDR1 is LGHNA and CDR2 YSLEER. J gave up 4 bases and V 5 bases, and 14 bases lay outside the gene matches.

The rearrangement links TRBV7-9 to TRBJ2-1, with 12 bases that match TRBD1. V was clipped by 5 bases and J by 8 bases; unmatched bases: 4. The CDR3 runs to 14 residues. The germline V gene encodes CDR1 SEHNR and CDR2 FQNEAQ (reference sequence). The CDR3 sequence is CASSLGQGAHEQFF. The CDR3 bases are TGTGCCAGCAGCCTGGGACAGGGGGCGCATGAGCAGTTCTTC.

The chain couples TRBV6-1 to TRBJ1-2, with a weak D call TRBD1 (5 bases). Germline CDR1 MNHNS, CDR2 SASEGT. The V end was cut by 2 bases, the J end by 4 bases, with 14 bases between. This CDR3 contains 15 residues. In DNA form, the CDR3 reads TGTGCCAGCAGTGAATTTGGGGGGACGGGCTATGGCTACACCTTC. Residues: CASSEFGGTGYGYTF.

V and J are TRBV7-9 and TRBJ1-2, with D possibly TRBD1 on 5 matching bases. Germline V gene sequence: CDR1 SEHNR, CDR2 FQNEAQ (reference sequence). The CDR3 has 15 residues. V lost 1 base and J lost 0, with 9 bases in between. CDR3 sequence: CASSLGDSSNYGYTF. The CDR3 region has the DNA TGTGCCAGCAGCTTAGGCGACAGCTCTAACTATGGCTACACCTTC. Full variable domain (outside the CDR3, taken from reference TRBV7-9 and TRBJ1-2): DTGVSQNPRHKITKRGQNVTFRCDPISEHNRLYWYRQTLGQGPEFLTYFQNEAQLEKSRLLSDRFSAERPKGSFSTLEIQRTEQGDSAMYLCASSLGDSSNYGYTFGSGTRLTVV.

The CDR3 reads CASSTFWDTQYF. The CDR3 DNA sequence: TGTGCCAGCAGTACATTTTGGGATACGCAGTATTTT. This rearrangement joins TRBV28 to TRBJ2-3; D unclear. CDR1 is MDHEN, CDR2 SYDVKM, per germline. The V and J ends lost 5 bases and 6 bases respectively, with 9 bases between them. The CDR3 sequence is 12 residues long.

The V call is TRBV29-1, the J call TRBJ1-1; TRBD1 matches 7 bases. Germline trimming cut 7 bases from V and 3 bases from J; bases unmatched to any gene: 11. Germline assignment: CDR1 SQVTM and CDR2 ANQGSEA. The CDR3 contains 14 residues. CDR3 residues: CSGRSGGRDTEAFF. In DNA form, the CDR3 reads TGCAGCGGTAGATCAGGGGGACGGGACACTGAAGCTTTCTTT. Full variable domain (missing parts from reference TRBV29-1 and TRBJ1-1): SAVISQKPSRDICQRGTSLTIQCQVDSQVTMMFWYRQQPGQSLTLIATANQGSEATYESGFVIDKFPISRPNLTFSTLTVSNMSPEDSSIYLCSGRSGGRDTEAFFGQGTRLTVV.

The rearrangement joins TRBV6-5 to TRBJ1-1; D remains unclear. The V gene lost 0 bases and the J gene lost 1 base, with 6 bases spanning the gap. Germline CDR1 and CDR2: MNHEY and SVGAGI. This CDR3 comprises 14 residues. In nucleotides, the CDR3 is TGTGCCAGCAGTTACTCGGAGAAGAACACTGAAGCTTTCTTT. This encodes CASSYSEKNTEAFF.

This rearrangement joins TRBV7-2 to TRBJ2-1; 8 bases fit TRBD2. The germline gives CDR1 SGHTA, CDR2 FQGNSA. Germline trimming cut 3 bases from V and 7 bases from J; bases unmatched to any gene: 5. CDR3 length equals 14 residues. The DNA for the CDR3 is TGTGCCAGCAGCTTTGACGGGGGGGCGAATGAGCAGTTCTTC. Translating gives CASSFDGGANEQFF.

V and J are TRBV5-1 and TRBJ2-5; a weak D match, TRBD1 (5 bases). Trimming removed 2 bases from V and 5 bases from J, with 10 bases in between. The CDR3 is 13 amino acids. The germline V gene encodes CDR1 SGHRS and CDR2 YFSETQ. This CDR3 reads CASSFMGRETQYF. The CDR3 region has the DNA TGCGCCAGCAGCTTCATGGGGCGGGAGACCCAGTACTTC.

This clone was observed a single time. The chain couples TRBV6-1 to TRBJ2-1, with TRBD2 matching 7 bases. The CDR3 consists of 13 residues. Trimming removed 6 bases from V and 4 bases from J; junction bases left unmatched: 3. CDR1 is MNHNS and CDR2 is SASEGT in the germline V gene. The CDR3 DNA is TGTGCCAGCAGGGGGAGGGGTTACAATGAGCAGTTCTTC. This sequence encodes CASRGRGYNEQFF.

This chain connects TRBV29-1 to TRBJ2-4, with D perhaps TRBD1 (7 bases). Germline assignment: CDR1 SQVTM and CDR2 ANQGSEA. Trimming left V 7 bases short and J 1 base short, with 14 bases between. There are 14 residues in the CDR3. CDR3 nucleotides: TGCAGCGCCGGAGGGGGCCCGGCCAAAAACATTCAGTACTTC. Translating gives CSAGGGPAKNIQYF.

The chain carries TRBV5-6 and TRBJ1-6; TRBD1 matches at 8 bases. Trimming took 0 bases from V and 2 from J; bases not matched to a gene: 7. Germline V lookup: CDR1 SGHDT, CDR2 YYEEEE. There are 18 residues in the CDR3. The CDR3: CASSLEAGGAPYNSPLHF. Written as DNA, the CDR3 is TGTGCCAGCAGCTTGGAGGCAGGGGGCGCCCCCTATAATTCACCCCTCCACTTT. The full variable domain, rest sourced from reference TRBV5-6 and TRBJ1-6, is DAGVTQSPTHLIKTRGQQVTLRCSPKSGHDTVSWYQQALGQGPQFIFQYYEEEERQRGNFPDRFSGHQFPNYSSELNVNALLLGDSALYLCASSLEAGGAPYNSPLHFGNGTRLTVT.

The chain links TRBV7-9 to TRBJ2-6; TRBD1 matches at 7 bases. CDR3 length: 17 amino acids. The ends lost 6 bases at V and 2 bases at J; junction bases unmatched: 10. Germline V gene data show CDR1 as SEHNR and CDR2 as FQNEAQ (reference sequence). CDR3 in DNA: TGTGCCAGCAGTCATACACGACAGGGCCCTGGGGCCAACGTCCTGACTTTC. Amino acid sequence: CASSHTRQGPGANVLTF.

J is TRBJ2-5 and V is TRBV7-2; D might be TRBD1 (5 bases). Germline V gives CDR1 SGHTA, CDR2 FQGNSA. The CDR3 is 12 residues long. The germline V and J ends were trimmed by 10 bases and 2 bases, with 11 bases remaining between them. CDR3 protein: CATRQSQETQYF. The CDR3, as DNA: TGTGCCACACGACAGTCACAAGAGACCCAGTACTTC.

The chain uses TRBV6-1 and TRBJ1-5, with 10 bases lining up with TRBD1. CDR3 length: 13 residues. The germline V gene has CDR1 MNHNS and CDR2 SASEGT. V was clipped by 8 bases and J by 9 bases; unmatched bases: 7. The CDR3 DNA is TGTGCCAGCCGACAGGGGGCGGTTACGCCCCAGCATTTT. It is translated as CASRQGAVTPQHF.

This clone appeared once. J is TRBJ1-6 and V is TRBV4-1; 8 positions agree with TRBD1. Trimming at V came to 2 bases and at J to 1 base, leaving 4 bases not matched to a gene. The germline CDR1 and CDR2 sequences are MGHRA and YSYEKL. The length of the CDR3 is 17 residues. The CDR3 DNA reads TGCGCCAGCAGCCAAACCGACAGGGGTTCCTATAATTCACCCCTCCACTTT. It is translated as CASSQTDRGSYNSPLHF.

The rearrangement links TRBV6-4 to TRBJ1-1, with D maybe TRBD1 (5 bases). The germline gives CDR1 MRHNA, CDR2 SNTAGT. Trimming stripped 4 bases from V and 3 bases from J, with 15 bases between. The CDR3 spans 15 residues. DNA for the CDR3: TGTGCCAGCAGTGGGGTGAGGACAAGGGACACTGAAGCTTTCTTT. Translating gives CASSGVRTRDTEAFF.

This clone has a single count. CDR3 residues: CAWSVAGYNEQFF. The CDR3 DNA reads as TGTGCCTGGTCCGTAGCGGGGTACAATGAGCAGTTCTTC. The chain has TRBV30 and TRBJ2-1, with 8 positions matching TRBD2. This CDR3 spans 13 amino acids. The V gene's germline CDR1 is GTSNPN and CDR2 SVGIG (reference sequence). The trim removed 5 bases at V and 4 bases at J, leaving 4 bases unmatched.

The chain joins TRBV4-3 to TRBJ2-5; the match to TRBD2 covers 10 bases. The CDR3 loop spans 18 amino acids. The germline gives CDR1 LGHNA, CDR2 YSLEER. J lost 3 bases, V lost 5 bases, and 15 bases had no gene match. The CDR3 protein is CASSKGVIAGGKKETQYF. In DNA, the CDR3 is TGCGCCAGCAGCAAAGGGGTAATAGCGGGGGGTAAAAAAGAGACCCAGTACTTC.

This chain uses TRBV14 with TRBJ2-2; 8 nucleotides line up with TRBD2. The CDR3 loop spans 15 amino acids. V lost 0 bases to trimming and J lost 9 bases; unmatched junction nucleotides: 6. The germline V gene has CDR1 SGHDN and CDR2 FVKESK. CDR3 coding DNA: TGTGCCAGCAGCCAAGATGGAATAGCGGGAAGGGAGCTGTTTTTT. It translates to CASSQDGIAGRELFF. The full variable domain, in which reference TRBV14 and TRBJ2-2 provide the parts outside the CDR3, is EAGVTQFPSHSVIEKGQTVTLRCDPISGHDNLYWYRRVMGKEIKFLLHFVKESKQDESGMPNNRFLAERTGGTYSTLKVQPAELEDSGVYFCASSQDGIAGRELFFGEGSRLTVL.

This chain joins TRBV21-1 and TRBJ1-1. TRBV21-1 is a known pseudogene. The CDR3 contains 9 residues. This chain's CDR3 is CATRAEAFF. The CDR3 nucleotides read TGTGCCACCCGAGCTGAAGCTTTCTTT.